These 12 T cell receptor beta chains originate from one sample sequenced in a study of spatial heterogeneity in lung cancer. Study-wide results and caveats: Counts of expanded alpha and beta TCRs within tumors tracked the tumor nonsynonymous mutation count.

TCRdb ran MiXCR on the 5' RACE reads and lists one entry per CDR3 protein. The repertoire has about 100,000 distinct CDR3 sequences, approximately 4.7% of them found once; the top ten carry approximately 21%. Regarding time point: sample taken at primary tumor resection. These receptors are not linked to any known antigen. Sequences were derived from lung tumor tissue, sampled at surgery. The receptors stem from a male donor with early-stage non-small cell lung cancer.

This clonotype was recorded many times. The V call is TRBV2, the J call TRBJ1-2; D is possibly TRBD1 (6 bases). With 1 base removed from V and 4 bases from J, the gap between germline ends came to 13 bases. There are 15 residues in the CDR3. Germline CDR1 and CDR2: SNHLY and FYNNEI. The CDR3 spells CASSEVGGGGYGYTF. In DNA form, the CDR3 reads TGTGCCAGCAGTGAAGTGGGGGGCGGCGGCTATGGCTACACCTTC.

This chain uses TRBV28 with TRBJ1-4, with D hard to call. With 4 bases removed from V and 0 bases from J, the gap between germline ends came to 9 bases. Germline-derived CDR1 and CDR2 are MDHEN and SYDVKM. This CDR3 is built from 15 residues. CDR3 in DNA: TGTGCCAGCAGTTCCGATCCTGCAACTAATGAAAAACTGTTTTTT. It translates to CASSSDPATNEKLFF.

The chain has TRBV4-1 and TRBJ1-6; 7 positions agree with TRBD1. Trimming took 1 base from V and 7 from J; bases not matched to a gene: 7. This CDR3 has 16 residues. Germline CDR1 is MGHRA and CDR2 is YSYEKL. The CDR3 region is CASSQVPPRGNSPLHF. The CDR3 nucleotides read TGCGCCAGCAGCCAAGTCCCCCCCAGGGGGAATTCACCCCTCCACTTT.

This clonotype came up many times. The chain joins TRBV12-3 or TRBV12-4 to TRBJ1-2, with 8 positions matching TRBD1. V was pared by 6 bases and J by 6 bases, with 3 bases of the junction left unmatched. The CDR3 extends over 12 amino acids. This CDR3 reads CASRMTGDGYTF. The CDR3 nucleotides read TGTGCCAGCAGGATGACAGGGGATGGCTACACCTTC.

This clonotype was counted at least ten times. In DNA, the CDR3 is TGCAGTGCTATCGGGGAAAGGTCCCCTTTCCACGAGCAGTACTTC. It translates to CSAIGERSPFHEQYF. The rearrangement joins TRBV20-1 to TRBJ2-7; maybe TRBD2 (5 bases). Trimming removed 4 bases from V and 5 bases from J, with 21 bases in between. This CDR3 is built from 15 residues. Per germline, CDR1 DFQATT and CDR2 SNEGSKA (reference sequence).

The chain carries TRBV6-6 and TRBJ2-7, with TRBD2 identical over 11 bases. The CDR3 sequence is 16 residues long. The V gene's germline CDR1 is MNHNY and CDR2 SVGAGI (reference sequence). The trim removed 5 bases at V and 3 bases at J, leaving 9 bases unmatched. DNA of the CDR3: TGTGCCAGCAGTGACTATCCGGGACTAGCGGACTACGAGCAGTACTTC. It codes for CASSDYPGLADYEQYF.

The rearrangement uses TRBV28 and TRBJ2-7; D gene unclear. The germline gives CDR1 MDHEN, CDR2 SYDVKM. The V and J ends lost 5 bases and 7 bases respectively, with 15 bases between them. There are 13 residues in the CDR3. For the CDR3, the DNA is TGTGCCAGCAGTCCACCATCCCTACGGGAGCAGTACTTC. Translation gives CASSPPSLREQYF.

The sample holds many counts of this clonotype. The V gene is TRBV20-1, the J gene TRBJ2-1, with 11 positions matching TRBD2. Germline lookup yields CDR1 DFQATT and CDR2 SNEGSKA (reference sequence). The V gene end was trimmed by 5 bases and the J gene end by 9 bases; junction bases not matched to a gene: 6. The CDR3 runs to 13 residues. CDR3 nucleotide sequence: TGCAGTGCTTGGGTACTAGCGGGAGTTGAGCAGTTCTTC. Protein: CSAWVLAGVEQFF.

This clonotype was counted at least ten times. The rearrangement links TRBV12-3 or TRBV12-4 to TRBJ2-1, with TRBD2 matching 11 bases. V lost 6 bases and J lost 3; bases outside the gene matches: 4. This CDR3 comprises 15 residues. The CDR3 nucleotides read TGTGCCAGCAGCTCAACTAGCGGGGGCTACAATGAGCAGTTCTTC. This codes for CASSSTSGGYNEQFF.

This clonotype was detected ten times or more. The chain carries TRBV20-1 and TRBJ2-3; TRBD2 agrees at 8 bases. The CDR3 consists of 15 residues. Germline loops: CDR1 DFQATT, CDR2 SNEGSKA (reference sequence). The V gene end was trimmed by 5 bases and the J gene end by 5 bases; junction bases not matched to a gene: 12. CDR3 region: CSAQKADGRGDTQYF. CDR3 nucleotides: TGCAGTGCTCAGAAGGCAGACGGGAGGGGAGATACGCAGTATTTT.

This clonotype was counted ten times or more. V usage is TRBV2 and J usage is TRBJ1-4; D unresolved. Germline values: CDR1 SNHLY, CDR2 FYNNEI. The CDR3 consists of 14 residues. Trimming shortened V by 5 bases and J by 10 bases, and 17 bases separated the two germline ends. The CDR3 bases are TGTGCCAGCAGTCGACCTTCCAACGACGGAAAACTGTTTTTT. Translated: CASSRPSNDGKLFF. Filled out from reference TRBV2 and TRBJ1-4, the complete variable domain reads EPEVTQTPSHQVTQMGQEVILRCVPISNHLYFYWYRQILGQKVEFLVSFYNNEISEKSEIFDDQFSVERPDGSNFTLKIRSTKLEDSAMYFCASSRPSNDGKLFFGSGTQLSVL.

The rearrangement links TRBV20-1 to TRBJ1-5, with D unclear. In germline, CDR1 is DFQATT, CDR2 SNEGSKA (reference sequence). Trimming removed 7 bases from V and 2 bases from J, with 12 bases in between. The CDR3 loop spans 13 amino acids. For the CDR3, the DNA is TGCAGTGTCACGGGCCATGGCAATCAGCCCCAGCATTTT. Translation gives CSVTGHGNQPQHF.